The following is a T cell receptor beta chain sequence with its context. Its antigen is not known. The V end lost 4 bases, the J end lost 5 bases, and 11 bases lay between the germline ends. CDR1 is SQVTM, CDR2 ANQGSEA, per germline. This CDR3 is 12 amino acids long. This sample was taken from a study of cytomegalovirus exposure and HLA in healthy donors. The PCR made use of 60 Vbeta and 13 Jbeta primers. Data came from immunoSEQ multiplex PCR; TCRdb stores just in-frame clones and leaves some out. The sample contains around 120,000 clones, 80% of which appear only once. Study-wide points: DRB1 showed the most TCR associations and HLA-C the fewest in a later analysis, as rates varied by HLA locus. A missense variant in DCLRE1C was later tied to TCR beta V- and J-gene trimming. Later analysis revealed greater clonal expansion in HLA-associated TCR beta chains than in equally common others.

This chain connects TRBV29-1 to TRBJ2-5; D is uncertain. Specimen: PBMCs. The clonotype was recovered from a female donor in good health and CMV-seropositive. CDR3 bases: TGCAGCGTTGCGGCTAGTTGGGAGACCCAGTACTTC. Translated: CSVAASWETQYF. The whole variable domain, remainder taken from reference TRBV29-1 and TRBJ2-5, is SAVISQKPSRDICQRGTSLTIQCQVDSQVTMMFWYRQQPGQSLTLIATANQGSEATYESGFVIDKFPISRPNLTFSTLTVSNMSPEDSSIYLCSVAASWETQYFGPGTRLLVL.